Listed below are T cell receptor beta chains from one sample, sequenced in a study of T-cell reconstitution after alpha-beta-depleted transplantation in children. Via MiXCR, TCRdb re-called the PCR reads, giving one row per CDR3 protein. The sample holds some 220,000 distinct CDR3 sequences; 8% to 10% are singletons and the top ten take about 6.2%. Source: PBMCs from the stem cell graft donor, taken from the stem cell graft. The receptors were sampled from a human donor who donated a stem cell graft to a child with acute lymphoblastic leukemia. Each CDR3 is given with its conserved first and last residue. The order of the fields is clone size, V gene, J gene, D gene, CDR3 protein, CDR3 DNA. The D gene is left open where the match is weak. Rows give clone size only sometimes, using once, few, many, or a class for an expanded clone.

clone_size: NA; v_call: TRBV4-3; j_call: TRBJ1-1; d_call: NA; cdr3_aa: CASSTGPGTEAFF; cdr3_nt: TGCGCCAGCAGCACCGGCCCCGGCACTGAAGCTTTCTTT
clone_size: few; v_call: TRBV7-8; j_call: TRBJ2-1; d_call: NA; cdr3_aa: CASSFRQNNEQFF; cdr3_nt: TGTGCCAGCAGCTTCCGACAGAACAATGAGCAGTTCTTC
clone_size: few; v_call: TRBV27; j_call: TRBJ1-2; d_call: NA; cdr3_aa: CASVERQTNYGYTF; cdr3_nt: TGTGCCAGCGTCGAACGACAGACCAACTATGGCTACACCTTC
clone_size: many; v_call: TRBV4-3; j_call: TRBJ2-1; d_call: NA; cdr3_aa: CASSQVFDSGSNNEQFF; cdr3_nt: TGCGCCAGCAGCCAAGTTTTTGATAGCGGAAGCAACAATGAGCAGTTCTTC
clone_size: many; v_call: TRBV20-1; j_call: TRBJ1-1; d_call: NA; cdr3_aa: CSATSRLAEAFF; cdr3_nt: TGCAGTGCTACGTCTCGGTTGGCTGAAGCTTTCTTT
clone_size: many; v_call: TRBV5-1; j_call: TRBJ2-7; d_call: NA; cdr3_aa: CASSLAGSNYEQYF; cdr3_nt: TGCGCCAGCAGCTTGGCGGGCAGTAACTACGAGCAGTACTTC
clone_size: NA; v_call: TRBV7-6; j_call: TRBJ1-2; d_call: NA; cdr3_aa: CASSLGVTPIYGYTF; cdr3_nt: TGTGCCAGCAGCTTAGGGGTAACACCTATATATGGCTACACCTTC
clone_size: NA; v_call: TRBV12-3/TRBV12-4; j_call: TRBJ2-5; d_call: NA; cdr3_aa: CASSSLVELQETQYF; cdr3_nt: TGTGCCAGCAGCTCATTGGTTGAACTACAAGAGACCCAGTACTTC
clone_size: few; v_call: TRBV7-2; j_call: TRBJ1-5; d_call: NA; cdr3_aa: CASSLGVQAGSNQPQHF; cdr3_nt: TGTGCCAGCAGCTTAGGCGTCCAAGCAGGCAGCAATCAGCCCCAGCATTTT
clone_size: many; v_call: TRBV9; j_call: TRBJ2-2; d_call: NA; cdr3_aa: CASSARSAVINTGELFF; cdr3_nt: TGTGCCAGCAGCGCCCGAAGTGCGGTTATAAACACCGGGGAGCTGTTTTTT
clone_size: NA; v_call: TRBV20-1; j_call: TRBJ1-1; d_call: NA; cdr3_aa: CSGAGWGNTEAFF; cdr3_nt: TGCAGTGGGGCAGGGTGGGGTAACACTGAAGCTTTCTTT
clone_size: many; v_call: TRBV12-3/TRBV12-4; j_call: TRBJ2-2; d_call: NA; cdr3_aa: CASRPGGSGELFF; cdr3_nt: TGTGCCAGCAGGCCTGGGGGTTCCGGGGAGCTGTTTTTT
clone_size: NA; v_call: TRBV27; j_call: TRBJ1-5; d_call: NA; cdr3_aa: CASSLSPNQPQHF; cdr3_nt: TGTGCCAGCAGTTTATCCCCCAATCAGCCCCAGCATTTT
clone_size: NA; v_call: TRBV3-1; j_call: TRBJ2-5; d_call: TRBD2; cdr3_aa: CASSGTSGGRETQYF; cdr3_nt: TGTGCCAGCAGCGGTACTAGCGGGGGCCGGGAGACCCAGTACTTC
clone_size: NA; v_call: TRBV30; j_call: TRBJ2-2; d_call: TRBD1; cdr3_aa: CAGTGGGTGELFF; cdr3_nt: TGTGCCGGTACAGGGGGCGGGACCGGGGAGCTGTTTTTT
clone_size: NA; v_call: TRBV10-2; j_call: TRBJ1-2; d_call: NA; cdr3_aa: CASSERTEPNYGYTF; cdr3_nt: TGCGCCAGCAGTGAGAGGACAGAACCCAACTATGGCTACACCTTC
clone_size: many; v_call: TRBV5-1; j_call: TRBJ2-1; d_call: TRBD2; cdr3_aa: CASSLAVTSGYNEQFF; cdr3_nt: TGCGCCAGCAGCTTGGCGGTGACTAGCGGTTACAATGAGCAGTTCTTC
clone_size: many; v_call: TRBV4-3; j_call: TRBJ2-3; d_call: NA; cdr3_aa: CASSHYGGPDTQYF; cdr3_nt: TGCGCCAGCAGCCATTATGGGGGGCCAGATACGCAGTATTTT
clone_size: few; v_call: TRBV29-1; j_call: TRBJ1-2; d_call: NA; cdr3_aa: CSVDGTSVAYGYTF; cdr3_nt: TGCAGCGTCGACGGGACATCGGTCGCCTATGGCTACACCTTC
clone_size: many; v_call: TRBV29-1; j_call: TRBJ2-7; d_call: NA; cdr3_aa: CSVAYGYEQYF; cdr3_nt: TGCAGCGTTGCGTACGGCTACGAGCAGTACTTC
clone_size: many; v_call: TRBV12-3/TRBV12-4; j_call: TRBJ1-1; d_call: NA; cdr3_aa: CASREYLRGGTEAFF; cdr3_nt: TGTGCCAGCAGAGAGTACCTCAGGGGTGGGACTGAAGCTTTCTTT
clone_size: NA; v_call: TRBV12-3/TRBV12-4; j_call: TRBJ2-7; d_call: NA; cdr3_aa: CASSGDGSYEQYF; cdr3_nt: TGTGCCAGCAGTGGGGACGGCTCCTACGAGCAGTACTTC
clone_size: few; v_call: TRBV12-3/TRBV12-4; j_call: TRBJ1-1; d_call: NA; cdr3_aa: CASSLEDSEAFF; cdr3_nt: TGTGCCAGCAGTTTAGAAGACAGTGAAGCTTTCTTT
clone_size: few; v_call: TRBV7-6; j_call: TRBJ2-3; d_call: TRBD2; cdr3_aa: CASSLGSPLAGRSDTDTQYF; cdr3_nt: TGTGCCAGCAGCTTAGGAAGCCCTCTAGCGGGGCGTTCTGACACAGATACGCAGTATTTT
clone_size: many; v_call: TRBV7-9; j_call: TRBJ1-5; d_call: NA; cdr3_aa: CASSATGSNQPQHF; cdr3_nt: TGTGCCAGCAGCGCGACAGGTAGCAATCAGCCCCAGCATTTT
clone_size: few; v_call: TRBV29-1; j_call: TRBJ1-2; d_call: NA; cdr3_aa: CSVVPGAEVSGYTF; cdr3_nt: TGCAGCGTAGTTCCAGGCGCAGAGGTTTCTGGCTACACCTTC
clone_size: few; v_call: TRBV12-3/TRBV12-4; j_call: TRBJ1-2; d_call: NA; cdr3_aa: CASSPVYGYTF; cdr3_nt: TGTGCCAGCAGCCCGGTCTATGGCTACACCTTC